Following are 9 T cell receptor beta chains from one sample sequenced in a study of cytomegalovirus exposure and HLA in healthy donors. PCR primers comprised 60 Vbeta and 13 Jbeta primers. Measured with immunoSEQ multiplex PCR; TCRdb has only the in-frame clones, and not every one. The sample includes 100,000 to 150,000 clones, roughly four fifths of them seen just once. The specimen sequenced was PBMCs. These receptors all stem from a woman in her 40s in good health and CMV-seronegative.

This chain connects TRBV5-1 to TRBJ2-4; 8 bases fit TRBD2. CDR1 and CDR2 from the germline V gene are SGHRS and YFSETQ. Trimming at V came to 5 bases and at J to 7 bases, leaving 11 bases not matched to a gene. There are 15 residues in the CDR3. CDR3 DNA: TGCGCCAGCAGTTCTTACAGCGGGGGAGGCAACATTCAGTACTTC. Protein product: CASSSYSGGGNIQYF.

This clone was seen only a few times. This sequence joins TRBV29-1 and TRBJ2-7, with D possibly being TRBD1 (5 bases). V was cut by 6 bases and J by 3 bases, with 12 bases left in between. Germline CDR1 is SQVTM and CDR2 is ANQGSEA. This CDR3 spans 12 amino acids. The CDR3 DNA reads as TGCAGCGTCCTCGACAGTCACTACGAGCAGTACTTC. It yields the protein CSVLDSHYEQYF.

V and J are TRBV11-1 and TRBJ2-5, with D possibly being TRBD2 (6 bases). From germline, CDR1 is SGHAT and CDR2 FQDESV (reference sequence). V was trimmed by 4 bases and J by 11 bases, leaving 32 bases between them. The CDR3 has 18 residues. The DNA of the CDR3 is TGTGCCAGCAGCTCCTGGGCAGAAGAGAGGGGAAGAGGGGAGGAGCAGTACTTC. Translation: CASSSWAEERGRGEEQYF.

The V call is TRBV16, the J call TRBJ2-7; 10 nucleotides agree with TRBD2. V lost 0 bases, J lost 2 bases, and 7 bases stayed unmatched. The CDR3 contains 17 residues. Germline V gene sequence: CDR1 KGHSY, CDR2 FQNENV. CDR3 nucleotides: TGTGCCAGCAGCCAATCGCCCCTAGCGGGAGCGGCCTACGAGCAGTACTTC. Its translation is CASSQSPLAGAAYEQYF.

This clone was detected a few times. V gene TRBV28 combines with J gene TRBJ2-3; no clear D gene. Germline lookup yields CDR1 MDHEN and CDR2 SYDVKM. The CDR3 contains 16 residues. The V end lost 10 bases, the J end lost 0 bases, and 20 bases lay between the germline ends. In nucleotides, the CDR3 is TGTGCCATTCTCCCGCAACCTGGGCCAAGCACAGATACGCAGTATTTT. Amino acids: CAILPQPGPSTDTQYF.

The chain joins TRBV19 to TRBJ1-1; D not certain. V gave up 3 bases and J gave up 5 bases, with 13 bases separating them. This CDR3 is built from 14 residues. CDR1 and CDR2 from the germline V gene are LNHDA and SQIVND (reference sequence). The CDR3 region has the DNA TGTGCCAGTAGTATCCCGGGTAGGTGGACTGAAGCTTTCTTT. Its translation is CASSIPGRWTEAFF.

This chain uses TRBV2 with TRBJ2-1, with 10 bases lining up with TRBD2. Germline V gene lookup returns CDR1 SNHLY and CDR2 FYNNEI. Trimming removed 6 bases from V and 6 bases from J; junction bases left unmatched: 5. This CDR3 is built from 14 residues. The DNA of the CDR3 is TGTGCCAGCAGGGATAGCGGGAGGTCCAATGAGCAGTTCTTC. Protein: CASRDSGRSNEQFF.

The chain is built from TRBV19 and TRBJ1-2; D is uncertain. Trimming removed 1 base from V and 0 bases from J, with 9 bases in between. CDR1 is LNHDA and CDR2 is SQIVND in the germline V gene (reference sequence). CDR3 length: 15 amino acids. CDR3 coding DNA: TGTGCCAGTAGTATAGGTCACAAATCTAACTATGGCTACACCTTC. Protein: CASSIGHKSNYGYTF.

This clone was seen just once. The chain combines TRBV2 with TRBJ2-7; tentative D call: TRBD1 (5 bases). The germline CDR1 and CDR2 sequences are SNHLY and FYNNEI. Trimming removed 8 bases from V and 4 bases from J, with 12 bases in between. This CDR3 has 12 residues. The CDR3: CASRAGQYEQYF. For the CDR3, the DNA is TGTGCCAGCCGGGCAGGGCAGTACGAGCAGTACTTC.